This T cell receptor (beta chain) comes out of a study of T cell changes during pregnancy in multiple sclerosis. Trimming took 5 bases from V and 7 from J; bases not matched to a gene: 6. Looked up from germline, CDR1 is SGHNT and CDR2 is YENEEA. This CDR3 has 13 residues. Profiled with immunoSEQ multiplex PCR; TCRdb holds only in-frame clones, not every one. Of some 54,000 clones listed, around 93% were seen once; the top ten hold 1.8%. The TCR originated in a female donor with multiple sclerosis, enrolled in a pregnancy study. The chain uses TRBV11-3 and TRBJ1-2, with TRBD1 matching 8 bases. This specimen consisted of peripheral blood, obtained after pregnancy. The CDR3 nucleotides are TGTGCCAGCAGCATCACAGGGGGTAGTGGCTACACCTTC. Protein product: CASSITGGSGYTF.